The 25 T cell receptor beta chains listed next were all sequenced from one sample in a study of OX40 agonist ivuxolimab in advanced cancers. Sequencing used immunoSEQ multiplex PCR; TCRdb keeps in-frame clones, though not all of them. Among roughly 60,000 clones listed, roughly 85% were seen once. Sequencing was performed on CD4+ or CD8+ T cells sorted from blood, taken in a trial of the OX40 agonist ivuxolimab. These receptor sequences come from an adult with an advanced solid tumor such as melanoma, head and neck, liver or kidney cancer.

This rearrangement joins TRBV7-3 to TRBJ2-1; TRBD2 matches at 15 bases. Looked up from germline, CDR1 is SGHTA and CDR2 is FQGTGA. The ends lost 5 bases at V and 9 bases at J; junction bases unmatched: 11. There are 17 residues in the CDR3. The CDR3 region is CASSAGLAGGPMSEQFF. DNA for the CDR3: TGTGCCAGCAGCGCAGGACTAGCGGGAGGGCCGATGAGTGAGCAGTTCTTC.

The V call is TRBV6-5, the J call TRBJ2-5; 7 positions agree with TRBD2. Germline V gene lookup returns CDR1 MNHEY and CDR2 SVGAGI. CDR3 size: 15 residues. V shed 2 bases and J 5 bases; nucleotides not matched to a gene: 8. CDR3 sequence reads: CASSYMRGGWETQYF. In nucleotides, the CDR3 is TGTGCCAGCAGTTACATGAGGGGAGGGTGGGAGACCCAGTACTTC.

The CDR3 here is CASSRDTLYEQYF. In DNA form, the CDR3 reads TGCGCCAGCAGCCGGGACACACTCTACGAGCAGTACTTC. V usage is TRBV5-1 and J usage is TRBJ2-7, with D tentatively TRBD1 (6 bases). This CDR3 is built from 13 residues. Trimming took off 4 bases at V and 3 bases at J, with 11 bases between the two ends. Looked up from germline, CDR1 is SGHRS and CDR2 is YFSETQ.

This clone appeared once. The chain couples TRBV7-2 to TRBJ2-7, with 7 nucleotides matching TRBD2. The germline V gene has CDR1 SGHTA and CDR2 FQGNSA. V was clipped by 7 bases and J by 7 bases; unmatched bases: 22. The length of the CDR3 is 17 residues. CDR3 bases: TGTGCCAGCACCCGCCCGTTCGGGGAGGGATTCCCTGGGGAGCAGTACTTC. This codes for CASTRPFGEGFPGEQYF.

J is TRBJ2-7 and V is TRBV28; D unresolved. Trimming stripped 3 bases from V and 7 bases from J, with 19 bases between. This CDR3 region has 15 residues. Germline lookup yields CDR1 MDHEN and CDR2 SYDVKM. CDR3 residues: CASSFRPGSLGEQYF. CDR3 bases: TGTGCCAGCAGTTTCCGACCAGGCTCCCTCGGGGAGCAGTACTTC.

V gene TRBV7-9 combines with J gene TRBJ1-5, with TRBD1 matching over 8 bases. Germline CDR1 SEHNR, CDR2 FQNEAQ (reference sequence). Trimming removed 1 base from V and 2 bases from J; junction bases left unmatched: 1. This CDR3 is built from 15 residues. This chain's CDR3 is CASSLEGQGNQPQHF. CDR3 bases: TGTGCCAGCAGCTTAGAGGGACAGGGCAATCAGCCCCAGCATTTT.

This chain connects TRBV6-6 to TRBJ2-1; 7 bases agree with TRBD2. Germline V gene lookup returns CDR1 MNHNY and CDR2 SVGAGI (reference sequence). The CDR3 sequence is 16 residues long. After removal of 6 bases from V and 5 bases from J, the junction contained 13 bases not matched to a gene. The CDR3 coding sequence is TGTGCCAGCAGCCTAACCTCGGCGCTAGCGGACAATGAGCAGTTCTTC. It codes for CASSLTSALADNEQFF.

CDR3 amino acids: CASSESWDSLPEAFF. CDR3 DNA sequence: TGTGCCAGCAGTGAATCCTGGGACAGCCTCCCTGAAGCTTTCTTT. The chain recombines TRBV2 with TRBJ1-1, with 7 nucleotides matching TRBD1. Per the germline V gene, CDR1 is SNHLY and CDR2 is FYNNEI. The trim removed 2 bases at V and 6 bases at J, leaving 9 bases unmatched. This CDR3 spans 15 amino acids.

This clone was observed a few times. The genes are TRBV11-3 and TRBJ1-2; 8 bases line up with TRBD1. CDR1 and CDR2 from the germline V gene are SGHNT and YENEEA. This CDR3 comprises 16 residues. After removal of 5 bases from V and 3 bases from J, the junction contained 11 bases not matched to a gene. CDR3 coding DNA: TGTGCCAGCAGCCTAGGACAGGGCGGTGGAGACTATGGCTACACCTTC. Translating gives CASSLGQGGGDYGYTF.

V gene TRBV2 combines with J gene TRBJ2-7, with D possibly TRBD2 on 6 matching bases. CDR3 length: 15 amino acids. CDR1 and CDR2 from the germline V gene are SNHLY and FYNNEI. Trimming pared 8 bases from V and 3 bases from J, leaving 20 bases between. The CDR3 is CASRRGLQNGYEQYF. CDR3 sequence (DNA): TGTGCCAGCCGGAGGGGATTACAGAACGGCTACGAGCAGTACTTC.

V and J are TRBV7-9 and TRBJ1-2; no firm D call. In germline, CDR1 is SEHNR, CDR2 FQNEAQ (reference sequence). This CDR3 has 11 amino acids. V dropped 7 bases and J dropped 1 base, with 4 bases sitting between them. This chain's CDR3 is CASTSNYGYTF. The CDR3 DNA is TGTGCCAGCACCAGTAACTATGGCTACACCTTC. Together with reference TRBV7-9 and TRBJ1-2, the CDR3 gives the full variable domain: DTGVSQNPRHKITKRGQNVTFRCDPISEHNRLYWYRQTLGQGPEFLTYFQNEAQLEKSRLLSDRFSAERPKGSFSTLEIQRTEQGDSAMYLCASTSNYGYTFGSGTRLTVV.

The CDR3 nucleotides are TGTGCCAGCAATGCCAATCCGGGGGTGAACACTGAAGCTTTCTTT. This encodes CASNANPGVNTEAFF. The chain uses TRBV2 and TRBJ1-1; TRBD1 might be the D (5 bases). Germline CDR1 is SNHLY and CDR2 is FYNNEI. The V and J ends lost 7 bases and 0 bases respectively, with 15 bases between them. This CDR3 region has 15 residues.

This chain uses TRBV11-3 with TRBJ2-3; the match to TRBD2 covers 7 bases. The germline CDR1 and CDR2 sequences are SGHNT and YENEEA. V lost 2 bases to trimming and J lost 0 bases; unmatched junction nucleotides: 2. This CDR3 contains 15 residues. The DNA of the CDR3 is TGTGCCAGCAGCTTAAGCGGGGATAGCACAGATACGCAGTATTTT. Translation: CASSLSGDSTDTQYF.

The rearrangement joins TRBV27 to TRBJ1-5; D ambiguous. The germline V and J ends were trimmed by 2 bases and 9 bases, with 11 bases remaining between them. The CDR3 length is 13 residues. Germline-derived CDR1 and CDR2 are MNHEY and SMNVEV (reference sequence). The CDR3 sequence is CASSLPQVRPQHF. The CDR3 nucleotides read TGTGCCAGCAGTTTACCTCAAGTCCGGCCCCAGCATTTT.

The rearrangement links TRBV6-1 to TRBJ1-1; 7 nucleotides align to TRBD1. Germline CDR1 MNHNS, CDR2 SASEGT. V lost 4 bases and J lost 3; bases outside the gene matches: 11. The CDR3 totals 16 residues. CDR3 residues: CASSGTGHRGDTEAFF. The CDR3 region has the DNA TGTGCCAGCAGTGGTACGGGACACAGGGGAGACACTGAAGCTTTCTTT.

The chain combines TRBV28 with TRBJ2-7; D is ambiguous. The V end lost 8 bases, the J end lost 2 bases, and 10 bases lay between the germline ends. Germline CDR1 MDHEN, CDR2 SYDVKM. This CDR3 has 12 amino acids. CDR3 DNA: TGTGCCAGCGCCAGGTCGACCTACGAGCAGTACTTC. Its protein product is CASARSTYEQYF.

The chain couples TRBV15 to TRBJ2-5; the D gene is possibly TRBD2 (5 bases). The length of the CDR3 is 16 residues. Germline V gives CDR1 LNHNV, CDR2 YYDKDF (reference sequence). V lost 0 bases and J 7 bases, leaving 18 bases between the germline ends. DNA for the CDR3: TGTGCCACCAGCAGAGATCGTGTGGCTAGCAAAGGGACCCAGTACTTC. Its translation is CATSRDRVASKGTQYF.

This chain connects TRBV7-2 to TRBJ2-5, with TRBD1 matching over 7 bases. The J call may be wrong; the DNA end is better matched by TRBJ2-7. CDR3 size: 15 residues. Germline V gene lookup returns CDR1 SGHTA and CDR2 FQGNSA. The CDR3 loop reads CASSLAWDSAGEQYF. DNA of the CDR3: TGTGCCAGCAGCTTAGCTTGGGACAGTGCTGGCGAGCAGTACTTC.

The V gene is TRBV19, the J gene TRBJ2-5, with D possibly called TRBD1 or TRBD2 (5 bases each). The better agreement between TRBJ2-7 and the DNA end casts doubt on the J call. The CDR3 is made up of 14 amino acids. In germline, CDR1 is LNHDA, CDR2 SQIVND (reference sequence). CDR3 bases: TGTGCCAGTAGTATTGCAGGGACCGAGAACGAGCAGTACTTC. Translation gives CASSIAGTENEQYF.

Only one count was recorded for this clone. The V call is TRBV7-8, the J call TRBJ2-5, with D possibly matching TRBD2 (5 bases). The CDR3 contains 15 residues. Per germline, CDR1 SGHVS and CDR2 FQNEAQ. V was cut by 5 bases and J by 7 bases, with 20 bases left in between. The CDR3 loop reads CASSARRESRGTQYF. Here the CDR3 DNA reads TGTGCCAGCAGCGCAAGACGGGAATCCCGGGGGACCCAGTACTTC.

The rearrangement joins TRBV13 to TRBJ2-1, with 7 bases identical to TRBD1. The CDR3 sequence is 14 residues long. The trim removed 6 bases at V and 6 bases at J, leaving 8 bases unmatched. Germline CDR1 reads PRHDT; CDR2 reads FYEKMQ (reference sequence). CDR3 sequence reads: CASSYKTGTNEQFF. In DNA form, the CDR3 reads TGTGCCAGCAGTTATAAGACAGGGACCAATGAGCAGTTCTTC.

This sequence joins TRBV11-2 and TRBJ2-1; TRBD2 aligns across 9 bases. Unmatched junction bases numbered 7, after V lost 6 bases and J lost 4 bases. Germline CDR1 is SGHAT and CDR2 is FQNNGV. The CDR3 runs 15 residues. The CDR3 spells CASRPTSGQYNEQFF. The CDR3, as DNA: TGTGCCAGCAGGCCAACTAGCGGGCAGTACAATGAGCAGTTCTTC. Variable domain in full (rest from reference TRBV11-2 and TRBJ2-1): EAGVAQSPRYKIIEKRQSVAFWCNPISGHATLYWYQQILGQGPKLLIQFQNNGVVDDSQLPKDRFSAERLKGVDSTLKIQPAKLEDSAVYLCASRPTSGQYNEQFFGPGTRLTVL.

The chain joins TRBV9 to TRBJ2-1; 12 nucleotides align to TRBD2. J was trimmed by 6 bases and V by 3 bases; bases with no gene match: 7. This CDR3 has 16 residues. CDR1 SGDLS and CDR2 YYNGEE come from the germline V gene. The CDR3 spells CASSAETSGSINEQFF. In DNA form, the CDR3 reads TGTGCCAGCAGCGCCGAGACTAGCGGGAGCATCAATGAGCAGTTCTTC.

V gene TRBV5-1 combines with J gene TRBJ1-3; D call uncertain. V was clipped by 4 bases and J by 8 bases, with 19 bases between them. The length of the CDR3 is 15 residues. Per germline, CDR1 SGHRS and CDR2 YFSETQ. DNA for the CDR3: TGCGCCAGCAGCATCGCCGGGCAAGGCGGGGACACCATATATTTT. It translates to CASSIAGQGGDTIYF.

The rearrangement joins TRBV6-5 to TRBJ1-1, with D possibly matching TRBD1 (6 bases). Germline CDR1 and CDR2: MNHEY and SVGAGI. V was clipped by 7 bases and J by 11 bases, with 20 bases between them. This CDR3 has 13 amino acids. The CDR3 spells CASTGKGVFVAFF. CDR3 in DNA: TGTGCCAGCACAGGGAAGGGGGTTTTCGTGGCTTTCTTT.